Listed here are 11 T cell receptor beta chains from one sample, sequenced in a study of blood T cell repertoires in COVID-19 (dated by TCRdb to the early 2020s). Receptors were amplified or captured by the immunoSEQ multiplex PCR assay. This immuneACCESS table, as held by TCRdb, lists in-frame sequences with V and J called but not all clones. Of the missing ones, under half trace to an unresolved V gene in checked studies; the others have no known cause. This sample is represented by 200,000 to 250,000 clones; about 85% of them were singletons. Approximately 11% of the sample lies in the top ten. Sequencing used PBMCs or T cells enriched from blood (not recorded which). The source of these receptors is a man aged 30 to 45 who had recovered from COVID-19.

This rearrangement joins TRBV5-4 to TRBJ1-6, with D maybe TRBD1 (6 bases). The CDR3 is 14 amino acids. Germline V gives CDR1 SGHNT, CDR2 YYREEE (reference sequence). V shed 4 bases and J shed 14 bases, with 19 bases lying between them. CDR3 loop: CASSLHRGQLSLHF. The CDR3 DNA is TGTGCCAGCAGCCTTCACCGGGGACAATTATCCCTCCACTTT.

The chain recombines TRBV6-2 or TRBV6-3 with TRBJ2-3, with TRBD1 as a possible D gene (6 bases). The germline V and J ends were trimmed by 0 bases and 2 bases, with 12 bases remaining between them. The CDR3 is 16 amino acids. Germline CDR1 MNHEY, CDR2 SVGEGT. The CDR3 DNA reads as TGTGCCAGCAGTTACTCTTCTCAGGGGTTCACAGATACGCAGTATTTT. Its translation: CASSYSSQGFTDTQYF.

The chain is built from TRBV2 and TRBJ2-3; 7 nucleotides line up with TRBD2. Trimming cost V 8 bases and J 6 bases; bases outside gene matches: 8. The CDR3 consists of 13 residues. Germline-derived CDR1 and CDR2 are SNHLY and FYNNEI. The CDR3: CASHSGGMDTQYF. Written as DNA, the CDR3 is TGTGCCAGCCACTCCGGGGGGATGGATACGCAGTATTTT.

The V and J genes are TRBV18 and TRBJ1-3, with D maybe TRBD1 (5 bases). The CDR3 has 15 amino acids. Trimming took 3 bases from V and 0 from J, leaving 9 bases between them. Germline V lookup: CDR1 KGHSH, CDR2 LQKENI. In DNA form, the CDR3 reads TGTGCCAGCTCACCGGACACAAACTCTGGAAACACCATATATTTT. Translated, it gives CASSPDTNSGNTIYF.

The V and J genes are TRBV10-1 and TRBJ2-7, with a tentative D call TRBD1 (5 bases). Germline CDR1 WNHNN, CDR2 SYGVQD (reference sequence). This CDR3 is built from 12 residues. Trimming took off 4 bases at V and 7 bases at J, with 11 bases between the two ends. The CDR3 DNA reads TGCGCCAGCAGTGGAATAGGGGTTGAGCAGTACTTC. The encoded protein is CASSGIGVEQYF.

The CDR3 is CASSLARGQGQSTDTQYF. The CDR3 DNA follows: TGTGCCAGCAGCTTAGCCAGGGGGCAGGGCCAAAGCACAGATACGCAGTATTTT. This chain uses TRBV7-9 with TRBJ2-3; 8 bases are a match to TRBD1. Germline values: CDR1 SEHNR, CDR2 FQNEAQ (reference sequence). This CDR3 has 18 residues. V lost 0 bases and J lost 0; bases outside the gene matches: 8.

This chain uses TRBV2 with TRBJ2-1, with D possibly TRBD2 on 6 matching bases. CDR1 and CDR2 from the germline V gene are SNHLY and FYNNEI. This CDR3 region has 12 residues. V lost 7 bases, J lost 8 bases, and 12 bases lay in between. CDR3 in DNA: TGTGCCAGCATGGAGGGTTTGGATGAGCAGTTCTTC. Protein sequence: CASMEGLDEQFF.

CDR3: CASSNGGGYTF. The CDR3 nucleotides read TGTGCCAGTAGTAACGGGGGTGGCTACACCTTC. The V and J genes are TRBV19 and TRBJ1-2; possible D gene TRBD1, 5 bases. V was clipped by 4 bases and J by 7 bases, with 7 bases between them. This CDR3 is built from 11 residues. CDR1 is LNHDA, CDR2 SQIVND, per germline (reference sequence).

J is TRBJ2-7 and V is TRBV28; D ambiguous. This CDR3 comprises 12 residues. Germline V gene data show CDR1 as MDHEN and CDR2 as SYDVKM. The V gene lost 6 bases and the J gene lost 6 bases, with 12 bases spanning the gap. The CDR3 sequence is CASRSSRSEQYF. Written as DNA, the CDR3 is TGTGCCAGCAGGAGTTCCCGCTCCGAGCAGTACTTC. The full variable domain, its missing parts supplied by reference TRBV28 and TRBJ2-7, is DVKVTQSSRYLVKRTGEKVFLECVQDMDHENMFWYRQDPGLGLRLIYFSYDVKMKEKGDIPEGYSVSREKKERFSLILESASTNQTSMYLCASRSSRSEQYFGPGTRLTVT.

The V gene is TRBV7-9, the J gene TRBJ1-1; D possibly corresponds to TRBD1 (5 bases). CDR1 is SEHNR and CDR2 is FQNEAQ in the germline V gene (reference sequence). The V gene lost 0 bases and the J gene lost 1 base, with 6 bases spanning the gap. The CDR3 extends over 14 amino acids. The chain's CDR3 is CASSLATANTEAFF. CDR3 DNA sequence: TGTGCCAGCAGCTTAGCGACAGCGAACACTGAAGCTTTCTTT.

V gene TRBV12-3 or TRBV12-4 combines with J gene TRBJ1-2, with D uncertain. Trimming took off 5 bases at V and 4 bases at J, with 8 bases between the two ends. The CDR3 sequence is 12 residues long. CDR3 protein: CASSRSLYGYTF. CDR3 in DNA: TGTGCCAGCAGTCGGTCCCTCTATGGCTACACCTTC.